The 32 T cell receptor beta chains below were found in one sample sequenced in a study of cytomegalovirus exposure and HLA in healthy donors. Vbeta (60) and Jbeta (13) primers were used in the PCR. Assay used: immunoSEQ multiplex PCR; TCRdb lists only in-frame clones, some missing. The table has about 130,000 clones, roughly 80% seen once; the top ten hold approximately 3.8%. Sequenced sample: PBMCs. The source of these receptors is a woman aged 40 to 50 in good health and CMV-seropositive.

The V gene is TRBV5-1, the J gene TRBJ1-2; 9 bases are a match to TRBD1. Germline trimming cut 4 bases from V and 4 bases from J; bases unmatched to any gene: 5. The CDR3 sequence is 14 residues long. Germline V lookup: CDR1 SGHRS, CDR2 YFSETQ. The CDR3 DNA sequence: TGCGCCAGCAGCGAGGACAGGGGCCGCTATGGCTACACCTTC. Its translation is CASSEDRGRYGYTF.

The CDR3: CASSEAAEPTEAFF. CDR3 in DNA: TGTGCCAGCAGTGAAGCAGCGGAACCCACTGAAGCTTTCTTT. This chain connects TRBV6-1 to TRBJ1-1; D is unclear. Germline CDR1 MNHNS, CDR2 SASEGT. The V and J ends lost 0 bases and 4 bases respectively, with 9 bases between them. This CDR3 contains 14 residues.

This clone turned up a few times. CDR3 residues: CASSALQGGNTDTQYF. The CDR3, as DNA: TGTGCCAGCAGCGCGTTACAGGGGGGGAACACAGATACGCAGTATTTT. The V call is TRBV9, the J call TRBJ2-3; tentative D call: TRBD1 (8 bases). The germline V and J ends were trimmed by 3 bases and 2 bases, with 16 bases remaining between them. Germline V gene data show CDR1 as SGDLS and CDR2 as YYNGEE. The CDR3 extends over 16 amino acids.

The chain joins TRBV7-9 to TRBJ2-7; no firm D call. This CDR3 spans 13 amino acids. The V end lost 0 bases, the J end lost 7 bases, and 10 bases lay between the germline ends. In germline, CDR1 is SEHNR, CDR2 FQNEAQ (reference sequence). The CDR3 DNA reads as TGTGCCAGCAGCTTAGCACCGTCTCGGGAGCAGTACTTC. Translated, it gives CASSLAPSREQYF. Complete variable domain (other parts from reference TRBV7-9 and TRBJ2-7): DTGVSQNPRHKITKRGQNVTFRCDPISEHNRLYWYRQTLGQGPEFLTYFQNEAQLEKSRLLSDRFSAERPKGSFSTLEIQRTEQGDSAMYLCASSLAPSREQYFGPGTRLTVT.

The rearrangement joins TRBV5-4 to TRBJ2-2; TRBD2 is a possible D gene (7 bases). V lost 4 bases to trimming and J lost 7 bases, with 17 bases between them. This CDR3 has 15 residues. Germline loops: CDR1 SGHNT, CDR2 YYREEE (reference sequence). CDR3 sequence reads: CASSPTGGQGGELFF. CDR3 in DNA: TGTGCCAGCAGCCCGACCGGGGGGCAAGGCGGGGAGCTGTTTTTT.

This clone was recorded once. V is TRBV5-4 and J is TRBJ2-2; 11 bases line up with TRBD1. The V gene end was trimmed by 4 bases and the J gene end by 1 base; junction bases not matched to a gene: 9. The CDR3 runs to 18 residues. Germline V gives CDR1 SGHNT, CDR2 YYREEE (reference sequence). The DNA of the CDR3 is TGTGCCAGCAGCCCAGCCGGGACAGGGGGACGGAACACCGGGGAGCTGTTTTTT. This translates into CASSPAGTGGRNTGELFF.

The chain carries TRBV7-9 and TRBJ1-2; TRBD1 agrees at 8 bases. This CDR3 spans 17 amino acids. Germline loops: CDR1 SEHNR, CDR2 FQNEAQ (reference sequence). Losses at the gene ends were 1 base for V and 1 base for J; bases not matched to a gene: 8. The CDR3 DNA follows: TGTGCCAGCAGCTTAGGGGTCGAGGACAGGGTTAACTATGGCTACACCTTC. Encoded protein: CASSLGVEDRVNYGYTF. Variable domain in full (rest from reference TRBV7-9 and TRBJ1-2): DTGVSQNPRHKITKRGQNVTFRCDPISEHNRLYWYRQTLGQGPEFLTYFQNEAQLEKSRLLSDRFSAERPKGSFSTLEIQRTEQGDSAMYLCASSLGVEDRVNYGYTFGSGTRLTVV.

The chain joins TRBV2 to TRBJ1-2, with 8 positions matching TRBD1. CDR1 and CDR2 from the germline V gene are SNHLY and FYNNEI. The CDR3 consists of 15 residues. V shed 2 bases, J shed 6 bases, and the junction held 8 bases outside the gene matches. CDR3 sequence reads: CASSETISTGDGYTF. In DNA, the CDR3 is TGTGCCAGCAGTGAAACGATTTCGACAGGGGATGGCTACACCTTC.

The chain couples TRBV5-4 to TRBJ1-4; D ambiguous. From germline, CDR1 is SGHNT and CDR2 YYREEE (reference sequence). V shed 4 bases and J shed 6 bases, with 16 bases lying between them. CDR3 length: 15 amino acids. The CDR3 sequence: CASSLLPGIDEKLFF. The CDR3 DNA sequence: TGTGCCAGCAGCCTACTTCCGGGAATAGATGAAAAACTGTTTTTT. Based on the CDR3 plus reference TRBV5-4 and TRBJ1-4, the full variable domain is ETGVTQSPTHLIKTRGQQVTLRCSSQSGHNTVSWYQQALGQGPQFIFQYYREEENGRGNFPPRFSGLQFPNYSSELNVNALELDDSALYLCASSLLPGIDEKLFFGSGTQLSVL.

This chain links TRBV7-6 with TRBJ2-1; 7 nucleotides agree with TRBD1. The CDR3 contains 16 residues. CDR1 and CDR2 (germline): SGHVS, FNYEAQ. V dropped 5 bases and J dropped 0; count of bases not matched to a gene: 7. CDR3 sequence: CASSLGQASSYNEQFF. DNA of the CDR3: TGTGCCAGCAGCCTCGGACAGGCTAGCTCCTACAATGAGCAGTTCTTC.

The rearrangement links TRBV6-6 to TRBJ1-5; 7 bases align to TRBD1. The germline gives CDR1 MNHNY, CDR2 SVGAGI (reference sequence). This CDR3 is 15 amino acids long. Unmatched junction bases numbered 5, after V lost 2 bases and J lost 4 bases. The DNA for the CDR3 is TGTGCCAGCAGTTACAGGGGGCATGGAAATCAGCCCCAGCATTTT. Translating it yields CASSYRGHGNQPQHF.

This clone was recorded once. The chain combines TRBV7-2 with TRBJ2-1; D call uncertain. Deletions cut 7 bases from V and 6 bases from J, with 19 bases between. CDR3 length equals 15 residues. Germline V gene lookup returns CDR1 SGHTA and CDR2 FQGNSA. CDR3 nucleotide sequence: TGTGCCAGCACCGTCTCCGGTTTGGTTCGCAATGAGCAGTTCTTC. Its protein product is CASTVSGLVRNEQFF.

This chain uses TRBV6-1 with TRBJ2-3; 9 nucleotides line up with TRBD2. Per the germline V gene, CDR1 is MNHNS and CDR2 is SASEGT. The J segment lost 5 bases and the V segment lost 4 bases, leaving 7 bases of the junction unmatched. This CDR3 is built from 15 residues. This chain's CDR3 is CASSGLAGVEDTQYF. CDR3 bases: TGTGCCAGCAGTGGTTTAGCGGGAGTGGAAGATACGCAGTATTTT.

This clone was seen a single time. J is TRBJ2-1 and V is TRBV5-5, with 11 bases aligning to TRBD2. V shed 4 bases, J shed 5 bases, and the junction held 2 bases outside the gene matches. Germline CDR1 reads SGHKS; CDR2 reads YYEKEE (reference sequence). CDR3 length: 14 residues. Here the CDR3 reads CASSRGLADNEQFF. As DNA, the CDR3 is TGTGCCAGCAGCCGGGGACTAGCGGACAATGAGCAGTTCTTC.

The chain recombines TRBV28 with TRBJ2-7, with 7 bases fitting TRBD1. Trimming cost V 4 bases and J 1 base; bases outside gene matches: 4. Per the germline V gene, CDR1 is MDHEN and CDR2 is SYDVKM. This CDR3 spans 14 amino acids. The CDR3 reads CASSSPDRSYEQYF. Here the CDR3 DNA reads TGTGCCAGCAGTTCCCCGGACAGGTCCTACGAGCAGTACTTC.

This sequence joins TRBV5-1 and TRBJ1-2; 8 bases fit TRBD1. From germline, CDR1 is SGHRS and CDR2 YFSETQ. This CDR3 contains 14 residues. Trimming removed 0 bases from V and 7 bases from J; junction bases left unmatched: 5. The CDR3 DNA follows: TGCGCCAGCAGCTTGGAAGGACAGGGCGGTGGCTACACCTTC. Translated: CASSLEGQGGGYTF.

The V gene is TRBV4-3, the J gene TRBJ2-1; 13 bases map to TRBD2. The CDR3 has 19 residues. V was pared by 4 bases and J by 0 bases, with 9 bases of the junction left unmatched. Looked up from germline, CDR1 is LGHNA and CDR2 is YSLEER. The CDR3 is CASSRVGLAGIASYNEQFF. Here the CDR3 DNA reads TGCGCCAGCAGCCGGGTGGGACTAGCGGGAATTGCCTCCTACAATGAGCAGTTCTTC.

The genes are TRBV30 and TRBJ2-7; maybe TRBD1 (6 bases). V lost 2 bases, J lost 6 bases, and 11 bases lay in between. CDR1 and CDR2 (germline): GTSNPN, SVGIG (reference sequence). This CDR3 spans 12 amino acids. The CDR3 here is CAWSITGFEQYF. The CDR3 DNA sequence: TGTGCCTGGAGTATCACAGGGTTCGAGCAGTACTTC.

V and J are TRBV4-2 and TRBJ1-1, with TRBD1 as a possible D gene (5 bases). The CDR3 runs to 14 residues. Per the germline V gene, CDR1 is LGHNA and CDR2 is YNFKEQ. Trimming removed 0 bases from V and 4 bases from J, with 9 bases in between. The CDR3 coding sequence is TGTGCCAGCAGCCAAGATAGGACAAGCACTGAAGCTTTCTTT. Protein sequence: CASSQDRTSTEAFF.

Comment on this clone: The junction shows a germline mismatch at one end, possibly a read error. The V call is TRBV7-7, the J call TRBJ2-1; 10 nucleotides agree with TRBD2. This CDR3 is 14 amino acids long. Germline assignment: CDR1 SSHAT and CDR2 FNYEAQ (reference sequence). The CDR3 nucleotides read TGTGCTAGCAGCCCCGGGGAGCGGGAGGGCCCCCAGTTCTTC. The encoded protein is CASSPGEREGPQFF.

The chain is built from TRBV7-3 and TRBJ1-6; 8 nucleotides agree with TRBD1. CDR3 length equals 16 residues. Germline V gives CDR1 SGHTA, CDR2 FQGTGA. Losses at the gene ends were 2 bases for V and 6 bases for J; bases not matched to a gene: 6. CDR3 nucleotides: TGTGCCAGCAGCTTACAGCCGACAGGGGCTAATTCACCCCTCCACTTT. This sequence encodes CASSLQPTGANSPLHF. Full variable domain (rest looked up from reference TRBV7-3 and TRBJ1-6): GAGVSQTPSNKVTEKGKYVELRCDPISGHTALYWYRQSLGQGPEFLIYFQGTGAADDSGLPNDRFFAVRPEGSVSTLKIQRTERGDSAVYLCASSLQPTGANSPLHFGNGTRLTVT.

This chain connects TRBV27 to TRBJ2-7; D is uncertain. V was pared by 3 bases and J by 1 base, with 7 bases between. This CDR3 has 13 amino acids. CDR1 is MNHEY, CDR2 SMNVEV, per germline (reference sequence). CDR3: CASSFSASYEQYF. The CDR3 DNA reads as TGTGCCAGCAGTTTTTCCGCGTCCTACGAGCAGTACTTC.

V and J are TRBV18 and TRBJ2-7; no clear D. Germline CDR1 reads KGHSH; CDR2 reads LQKENI. The CDR3 is 12 amino acids. The V gene lost 2 bases and the J gene lost 3 bases, with 5 bases spanning the gap. DNA for the CDR3: TGTGCCAGCTCACCATTCGGCTACGAGCAGTACTTC. Translation gives CASSPFGYEQYF.

Here the CDR3 reads CSARSRDTQYF. DNA of the CDR3: TGCAGTGCTAGATCACGGGATACGCAGTATTTT. This chain links TRBV20-1 with TRBJ2-3; D unclear. Germline V gene data show CDR1 as DFQATT and CDR2 as SNEGSKA (reference sequence). There are 11 residues in the CDR3. The ends were cut back, 2 bases at V and 6 bases at J, with 6 bases in the middle.

This clone appeared once. This chain joins TRBV30 and TRBJ2-2, with TRBD2 as a possible D gene (6 bases). CDR1 is GTSNPN and CDR2 is SVGIG in the germline V gene (reference sequence). The CDR3 contains 14 residues. Trimming took off 5 bases at V and 3 bases at J, with 13 bases between the two ends. The CDR3: CAWGRSIYTGELFF. The CDR3 region has the DNA TGTGCCTGGGGGAGGTCCATTTACACCGGGGAGCTGTTTTTT. The full variable domain, rest sourced from reference TRBV30 and TRBJ2-2, is SQTIHQWPATLVQPVGSPLSLECTVEGTSNPNLYWYRQAAGRGLQLLFYSVGIGQISSEVPQNLSASRPQDRQFILSSKKLLLSDSGFYLCAWGRSIYTGELFFGEGSRLTVL.

The chain links TRBV27 to TRBJ1-1; 7 bases align to TRBD1. Germline V CDR1 and CDR2: MNHEY, SMNVEV (reference sequence). This CDR3 comprises 14 residues. V was pared by 3 bases and J by 1 base, with 2 bases of the junction left unmatched. CDR3 nucleotides: TGTGCCAGCAGTTTCGAGGGGGCGAACACTGAAGCTTTCTTT. It specifies CASSFEGANTEAFF.

The rearrangement links TRBV28 to TRBJ2-7; 10 nucleotides agree with TRBD2. Germline V gene lookup returns CDR1 MDHEN and CDR2 SYDVKM. The CDR3 loop spans 16 amino acids. V dropped 2 bases and J dropped 2; count of bases not matched to a gene: 6. The CDR3 coding sequence is TGTGCCAGCAGTTTAGCTAGCGGGAGATTGACCTACGAGCAGTACTTC. Translation gives CASSLASGRLTYEQYF. Together with reference TRBV28 and TRBJ2-7, the CDR3 gives the full variable domain: DVKVTQSSRYLVKRTGEKVFLECVQDMDHENMFWYRQDPGLGLRLIYFSYDVKMKEKGDIPEGYSVSREKKERFSLILESASTNQTSMYLCASSLASGRLTYEQYFGPGTRLTVT.

The chain combines TRBV7-9 with TRBJ2-7; 7 nucleotides agree with TRBD2. With V trimmed by 8 bases and J by 5 bases, 12 bases remained unmatched. This CDR3 has 14 amino acids. The germline gives CDR1 SEHNR, CDR2 FQNEAQ (reference sequence). Here the CDR3 DNA reads TGTGCCAGCTCCTCGGCGGGAGAACTCGACGAGCAGTACTTC. Amino acids: CASSSAGELDEQYF. The whole variable domain, filled in from reference TRBV7-9 and TRBJ2-7, reads DTGVSQNPRHKITKRGQNVTFRCDPISEHNRLYWYRQTLGQGPEFLTYFQNEAQLEKSRLLSDRFSAERPKGSFSTLEIQRTEQGDSAMYLCASSSAGELDEQYFGPGTRLTVT.

The chain links TRBV25-1 to TRBJ2-7, with TRBD1 matching over 9 bases. Unmatched junction bases numbered 5, after V lost 3 bases and J lost 5 bases. The CDR3 is 14 residues long. Looked up from germline, CDR1 is MGHDK and CDR2 is SYGVNS. CDR3 protein: CASSEGTGWDEQYF. The CDR3 DNA is TGTGCCAGCAGTGAGGGGACAGGGTGGGACGAGCAGTACTTC.

The chain is built from TRBV14 and TRBJ1-1; a possible D gene is TRBD1 (5 bases). CDR1 and CDR2 from the germline V gene are SGHDN and FVKESK. The CDR3 loop spans 16 amino acids. Trimming removed 0 bases from V and 6 bases from J, with 17 bases in between. The CDR3 DNA is TGTGCCAGCAGCCAAGACCGTGGTACAGGTATACCTGAAGCTTTCTTT. Its translation is CASSQDRGTGIPEAFF.

This clone was counted a single time. This sequence joins TRBV5-1 and TRBJ2-7; maybe TRBD2 (5 bases). Germline loops: CDR1 SGHRS, CDR2 YFSETQ. The CDR3 totals 13 residues. Trimming removed 0 bases from V and 5 bases from J, with 9 bases in between. The CDR3 region has the DNA TGCGCCAGCAGCTTGGCCAACGGGGACGAGCAGTACTTC. Its translation: CASSLANGDEQYF.

Comments on this clone: The junction and the germline gene differ at one end; a read error may be behind it. V is TRBV7-9 and J is TRBJ2-7; 9 bases line up with TRBD1. The CDR3 runs to 17 residues. Germline CDR1 and CDR2: SEHNR and FQNEAQ (reference sequence). The CDR3 loop reads CAGSPIGVRDRVSEQYF. CDR3 nucleotides: TGTGCCGGCAGCCCAATCGGAGTGCGGGACAGGGTCAGCGAGCAGTACTTC.